This T cell receptor beta chain was documented in a study of OX40 agonist ivuxolimab in advanced cancers. Unmatched junction bases numbered 8, after V lost 6 bases and J lost 4 bases. Germline CDR1 and CDR2: LNHDA and SQIVND (reference sequence). CDR3 size: 15 residues. Clones were read by immunoSEQ multiplex PCR, and TCRdb kept only the in-frame ones, dropping some. The sample records more than 80,000 clones, about 90% being singletons. The specimen comprised CD4+ or CD8+ T cells sorted from blood, sampled in a trial of the OX40 agonist ivuxolimab. The sequence came from an adult with an advanced solid tumor such as melanoma, head and neck, liver or kidney cancer. The chain combines TRBV19 with TRBJ1-2, with TRBD1 identical over 10 bases. The CDR3: CASSPTGGIGYGYTF. The CDR3 region has the DNA TGTGCCAGTAGCCCGACAGGGGGCATAGGCTATGGCTACACCTTC.